Each of the 20 T cell receptor beta chains below was sequenced from the same sample in a study of cytomegalovirus exposure and HLA in healthy donors. The PCR had 60 Vbeta and 13 Jbeta primers. Clones were sequenced by immunoSEQ multiplex PCR, and TCRdb holds only the in-frame ones, with some missing. The sample records 110,000 or so clones, around three quarters being singletons. Material: PBMCs. The receptors shown here come from a human donor in good health.

This chain links TRBV10-3 with TRBJ1-3; D perhaps matches TRBD1 (6 bases). Per the germline V gene, CDR1 is ENHRY and CDR2 is SYGVKD. The CDR3 runs to 17 residues. V was cut by 3 bases and J by 0 bases, with 15 bases left in between. CDR3 region: CAISDSGTLGSGNTIYF. CDR3 coding DNA: TGTGCCATCAGTGACTCCGGGACACTTGGCTCTGGAAACACCATATATTTT.

V gene TRBV28 combines with J gene TRBJ1-5, with 7 bases fitting TRBD1. The CDR3 runs 15 residues. Trimming took 5 bases from V and 3 from J; bases not matched to a gene: 7. The V gene's germline CDR1 is MDHEN and CDR2 SYDVKM. The CDR3 DNA reads as TGTGCCAGCAGTCCCCCGACAGGGCACAATCAGCCCCAGCATTTT. Protein sequence: CASSPPTGHNQPQHF.

In its sample, this clone was seen once. This chain joins TRBV6-5 and TRBJ1-5; 7 bases are a match to TRBD1. This CDR3 region has 15 residues. The germline V gene encodes CDR1 MNHEY and CDR2 SVGAGI. Trimming took 6 bases from V and 7 from J; bases not matched to a gene: 12. The CDR3 DNA is TGTGCCAGCAGACCTGACAGGGACGGAGGACAGCCCCAGCATTTT. Its protein product is CASRPDRDGGQPQHF.

This chain joins TRBV30 and TRBJ1-2, with D unclear. Germline lookup yields CDR1 GTSNPN and CDR2 SVGIG (reference sequence). V was shortened by 2 bases and J by 2 bases, with 6 bases between the two germline ends. The CDR3 loop spans 12 amino acids. CDR3 coding DNA: TGTGCCTGGAGTCTCCAGAACTATGGCTACACCTTC. It codes for CAWSLQNYGYTF.

The rearrangement joins TRBV13 to TRBJ2-5; D gene uncertain. Germline CDR1 is PRHDT and CDR2 is FYEKMQ (reference sequence). CDR3 length: 11 amino acids. With 6 bases removed from V and 3 bases from J, the gap between germline ends came to 5 bases. CDR3 sequence: CASSSEETQYF. In nucleotides, the CDR3 is TGTGCCAGCAGTTCAGAAGAGACCCAGTACTTC.

This clone was seen a single time. The chain recombines TRBV6-1 with TRBJ1-3; 8 bases match TRBD1. Germline CDR1 and CDR2: MNHNS and SASEGT. CDR3 size: 15 residues. J gave up 4 bases and V 1 base, and 3 bases lay outside the gene matches. CDR3 in DNA: TGTGCCAGCAGTGAAGGAGGGACAGGCGGAAACACCATATATTTT. Protein product: CASSEGGTGGNTIYF.

The chain couples TRBV11-2 to TRBJ2-5; D ambiguous. This CDR3 spans 12 amino acids. Germline CDR1 SGHAT, CDR2 FQNNGV. Trimming cost V 3 bases and J 1 base, with 3 bases left between them. The CDR3 region is CASSFIQETQYF. CDR3 sequence (DNA): TGTGCCAGCAGCTTTATCCAAGAGACCCAGTACTTC.

This rearrangement joins TRBV7-2 to TRBJ2-5, with TRBD2 as a possible D gene (5 bases). V was pared by 4 bases and J by 2 bases, with 11 bases between. This CDR3 is built from 14 residues. From germline, CDR1 is SGHTA and CDR2 FQGNSA. The CDR3 region is CASSYLRAQETQYF. The CDR3 DNA follows: TGTGCCAGCAGCTACCTGCGGGCACAAGAGACCCAGTACTTC. The variable domain in full, with the rest retrieved from reference TRBV7-2 and TRBJ2-5, is GAGVSQSPSNKVTEKGKDVELRCDPISGHTALYWYRQSLGQGLEFLIYFQGNSAPDKSGLPSDRFSAERTGGSVSTLTIQRTQQEDSAVYLCASSYLRAQETQYFGPGTRLLVL.

This chain joins TRBV10-3 and TRBJ1-1; no reliable D call. V was clipped by 7 bases and J by 5 bases, with 14 bases between them. Germline loops: CDR1 ENHRY, CDR2 SYGVKD. The CDR3 covers 13 residues. The CDR3 sequence: CAIMGSALTEAFF. DNA for the CDR3: TGTGCCATCATGGGGAGCGCATTAACTGAAGCTTTCTTT.

Concerning this clone itself: Other DNA sequences within the sample encode an identical CDR3. The gene calls are TRBV4-3 and TRBJ1-2; D call uncertain. Germline CDR1 is LGHNA and CDR2 is YSLEER. The CDR3 runs to 15 residues. V lost 0 bases and J lost 0, with 8 bases in between. The CDR3 protein is CASSQDPRANYGYTF. CDR3 bases: TGCGCCAGCAGCCAAGATCCTCGTGCTAACTATGGCTACACCTTC.

The genes are TRBV19 and TRBJ1-5; 9 bases map to TRBD1. The germline V gene has CDR1 LNHDA and CDR2 SQIVND (reference sequence). After removal of 5 bases from V and 7 bases from J, the junction contained 6 bases not matched to a gene. The CDR3 has 14 residues. For the CDR3, the DNA is TGTGCCAGTAGTCAAGGGACAGGGTCCCAGCCCCAGCATTTT. It specifies CASSQGTGSQPQHF.

The rearrangement uses TRBV5-8 and TRBJ1-2; D is ambiguous. Looked up from germline, CDR1 is SGHTS and CDR2 is YDEGEE. The V end lost 5 bases, the J end lost 3 bases, and 14 bases lay between the germline ends. The CDR3 is 14 amino acids. The CDR3 loop is CASRRTGSDYGYTF. For the CDR3, the DNA is TGTGCCAGCAGGAGGACGGGGTCGGACTATGGCTACACCTTC.

This chain uses TRBV7-2 with TRBJ2-5; 8 bases map to TRBD1. Germline lookup yields CDR1 SGHTA and CDR2 FQGNSA. This CDR3 spans 14 amino acids. J was trimmed by 4 bases and V by 7 bases; bases with no gene match: 8. The CDR3 sequence: CASTLTGVRETQYF. CDR3 DNA sequence: TGTGCCAGCACCCTGACAGGGGTGAGAGAGACCCAGTACTTC.

The chain combines TRBV19 with TRBJ2-4, with a tentative D call TRBD2 (6 bases). V dropped 1 base and J dropped 5 bases, with 9 bases sitting between them. Per germline, CDR1 LNHDA and CDR2 SQIVND (reference sequence). The CDR3 contains 14 residues. The CDR3 here is CASSIGGTQNIQYF. For the CDR3, the DNA is TGTGCCAGTAGTATAGGAGGGACTCAAAACATTCAGTACTTC.

The chain employs TRBV6-5 and TRBJ2-4, with 8 bases that match TRBD1. Losses at the gene ends were 0 bases for V and 7 bases for J; bases not matched to a gene: 8. Germline-derived CDR1 and CDR2 are MNHEY and SVGAGI. The CDR3 runs 16 residues. Written as DNA, the CDR3 is TGTGCCAGCAGTTACTCGAATCAGGGGGCTGGGAACATTCAGTACTTC. Its translation is CASSYSNQGAGNIQYF.

The CDR3 DNA follows: TGCGCCAGCAGCCTAACAGGGTTTGATGGCTACACCTTC. It translates to CASSLTGFDGYTF. The chain joins TRBV5-1 to TRBJ1-2; a possible D gene is TRBD1 (6 bases). The CDR3 is 13 residues long. CDR1 SGHRS and CDR2 YFSETQ come from the germline V gene. Trimming left V 4 bases short and J 6 bases short, with 13 bases between.

This chain uses TRBV7-9 with TRBJ2-1; D call uncertain. Trimming left V 0 bases short and J 10 bases short, with 10 bases between. The CDR3 totals 13 residues. Germline lookup yields CDR1 SEHNR and CDR2 FQNEAQ (reference sequence). The CDR3 DNA reads as TGTGCCAGCAGCTTAGCAGCCCTAGTAGAGCAGTTCTTC. It yields the protein CASSLAALVEQFF.

The chain is built from TRBV6-5 and TRBJ1-5; 7 bases agree with TRBD1. J gave up 6 bases and V 7 bases, and 12 bases lay outside the gene matches. Per germline, CDR1 MNHEY and CDR2 SVGAGI. CDR3 length: 15 residues. The chain's CDR3 is CASNPTGKLSQPQHF. The CDR3 bases are TGTGCCAGCAACCCGACAGGGAAGCTTAGTCAGCCCCAGCATTTT.

The chain carries TRBV5-1 and TRBJ2-5; D is possibly TRBD2 (5 bases). CDR3 length: 16 residues. Germline CDR1 is SGHRS and CDR2 is YFSETQ. V lost 1 base and J 5 bases, leaving 18 bases between the germline ends. The CDR3 sequence: CASSLITGRVGETQYF. The CDR3 nucleotides are TGCGCCAGCAGCTTGATTACGGGAAGAGTGGGGGAGACCCAGTACTTC.

This clone was found a few times. The rearrangement uses TRBV4-1 and TRBJ2-3; 9 bases map to TRBD2. V lost 2 bases and J lost 6; bases outside the gene matches: 9. The CDR3 is made up of 16 amino acids. Germline-derived CDR1 and CDR2 are MGHRA and YSYEKL. The CDR3, as DNA: TGCGCCAGCAGCCAACTTCCAGCGGGGGGTGTGGATACGCAGTATTTT. Its translation: CASSQLPAGGVDTQYF.